The next 7 T cell receptor beta chains were all read from a single sample in a study of T-cell reconstitution after alpha-beta-depleted transplantation in children. Unique molecular identifiers were used to barcode this TCRbeta library. TCRdb reprocessed the PCR reads via MiXCR and lists one record per CDR3 protein. The sample yields about 540,000 distinct CDR3 sequences, approximately 16% seen once. Specimen: PBMCs from the stem cell graft donor, collected from the stem cell graft. These receptors originate from a human donor who donated a stem cell graft to a child with acute lymphoblastic leukemia.

Note on this clonotype: A read error may account for a junction end that differs from germline. CDR3 in DNA: TGCGCCAGCAGCCAAGATCAAACAGGGGGCCTAACTCATGAAAAACTGTTTTTT. Translated: CASSQDQTGGLTHEKLFF. This chain joins TRBV4-1 and TRBJ1-4, with 9 bases matching TRBD1. Germline lookup yields CDR1 MGHRA and CDR2 YSYEKL. The length of the CDR3 is 18 residues.

The chain links TRBV15 to TRBJ1-3; D remains unclear. Trimming left V 0 bases short and J 1 base short, with 7 bases between. The germline V gene encodes CDR1 LNHNV and CDR2 YYDKDF (reference sequence). The length of the CDR3 is 15 residues. The CDR3 region is CATSRDGSSGNTIYF. DNA of the CDR3: TGTGCCACCAGCAGAGATGGTAGTTCTGGAAACACCATATATTTT. Combining the CDR3 with reference TRBV15 and TRBJ1-3 gives the whole variable domain DAMVIQNPRYQVTQFGKPVTLSCSQTLNHNVMYWYQQKSSQAPKLLFHYYDKDFNNEADTPDNFQSRRPNTSFCFLDIRSPGLGDTAMYLCATSRDGSSGNTIYFGEGSWLTVV.

In its sample, this clonotype was seen many times. The junction departs from germline at one end; a sequencing error may be responsible. This chain joins TRBV5-1 and TRBJ2-1; D remains ambiguous. CDR3 size: 11 residues. Germline V gives CDR1 SGHRS, CDR2 YFSETQ. CDR3: CASSWGNEQFF. For the CDR3, the DNA is TGTGCCAGCAGCTGGGGCAATGAGCAGTTCTTC.

This clonotype was found a few times. The chain joins TRBV14 to TRBJ2-1; 13 nucleotides line up with TRBD2. The CDR3 runs 18 residues. CDR1 is SGHDN, CDR2 FVKESK, per germline. Losses at the gene ends were 0 bases for V and 2 bases for J; bases not matched to a gene: 4. The CDR3 coding sequence is TGTGCCAGCAGCCAAGATCGACTAGCGGGAGGCCCCTACAATGAGCAGTTCTTC. Protein product: CASSQDRLAGGPYNEQFF.

This chain uses TRBV7-9 with TRBJ1-1; weak D call: TRBD1 (5 bases). Germline V CDR1 and CDR2: SEHNR, FQNEAQ (reference sequence). This CDR3 comprises 12 residues. The germline V and J ends were trimmed by 3 bases and 10 bases, with 12 bases remaining between them. CDR3 in amino acids: CASSFGARGAFF. The CDR3 DNA reads TGTGCCAGCAGCTTCGGGGCGAGAGGAGCTTTCTTT.

Concerning this clonotype itself: A much larger clone lies a single base off, so this may be a read error. It is likely a read error, because the conserved phenylalanine at the end of the CDR3 is missing. The chain joins TRBV12-3 or TRBV12-4 to TRBJ1-4, with a weak D call TRBD1 (5 bases). V lost 4 bases to trimming and J lost 8 bases, with 14 bases between them. This CDR3 has 14 residues. The DNA of the CDR3 is TGTGCCAGCAGTTACGGGGCTCGGAGGGAAAAACTGTTTTCT. Translated, it gives CASSYGARREKLFS.

This clonotype has a count of ten or more. The chain couples TRBV5-1 to TRBJ1-6; 7 bases map to TRBD1. The germline CDR1 and CDR2 sequences are SGHRS and YFSETQ. The J segment lost 8 bases and the V segment lost 2 bases, leaving 4 bases of the junction unmatched. The CDR3 contains 14 residues. The CDR3 loop is CASSFDREYSPLHF. The CDR3 DNA is TGCGCCAGCAGCTTTGACAGGGAGTATTCACCCCTCCACTTT.